What follows describes a single TCR beta chain. The target of this receptor is not known. Base quality data are lacking; no much larger clone is found one base away. In total, 666 healthy bone marrow donors made up the cohort. Cohort members were all nominally healthy when sampled, although unrecorded immune exposures were likely present. The donor tested CMV seropositive and was one of the 289 seropositive cohort members. Each donor provided a peripheral blood sample, and peripheral blood mononuclear cells were used for TCR beta sequencing. The Qiagen DNeasy Blood Extraction Kit was used to extract genomic DNA from the blood cell samples. Library preparation used the immunoSEQ multiplex PCR assay. For the multiplex PCR, a mixture combining 60 forward primers for TCR Vbeta segments and 13 reverse primers for TCR Jbeta segments was used. The CDR3 region of rearranged TCR beta genes was amplified from genomic DNA with a multiplex PCR assay. The amplified TCR beta libraries were sequenced on the Illumina HiSeq System as 87-base-pair reads. As for the authors' bioinformatics: Across the roughly 600 repertoires, a later analysis counted roughly 84 million unique TCR beta chains, some 11 million of which were shared by at least two donors. Raw reads were error-corrected and collapsed into unique sequences by a nearest-neighbor algorithm in which closely related sequences were merged to remove PCR and sequencing errors. Alignment of CDR3 sequences to IMGT reference sequences was used to assign V, D and J gene segments. For a sequence to be retained, at least a six-nucleotide match to both a V gene segment and a J gene segment was required. Rearrangements were classified as productive when the CDR3 lacked stop codons and remained in frame with V and J, and all other rearrangements were classified as non-productive. CDR3 was defined according to IMGT convention as the region running from the second conserved V-encoded cysteine to the conserved J-encoded phenylalanine. Sequences without an unambiguous match to a single V gene segment were excluded from the earlier analysis of about 600 of the donors. An earlier analysis of some 500 of the donors classified V segments as functional when productive rearrangements were above 56.7% and as segregating when the standard deviation between donors was above 5%. A statistical classification framework was built for diagnosing cytomegalovirus status from the catalog of TCR beta chain sequences. In a later analysis, V and J genes were assigned by comparing TCR nucleotide sequences against IMGT/GENE-DB human TR gene sequences. Using the TCRdist pipeline, a later analysis assigned CDR3 sequences along with most-parsimonious VDJ recombination scenarios. In a later analysis, each TCR beta chain was defined by its CDR3 amino acid sequence together with its V-gene family, and reads lacking a unique V-gene family were excluded. In a later analysis, around 650 highly shared, low-generation-probability nucleotide sequences were removed to address suspected cross-contamination and a sequencing artifact. A later analysis calculated a clonal expansion index for each public chain from normalized within-repertoire ranks of inferred template counts. A later analysis computed generation probabilities with a VDJ recombination model fitted to out-of-frame rearrangements, and checked the results against IGoR. In a later analysis, hypergeometric tests were used to score TCR-TCR, TCR-HLA and TCR-CMV co-occurrence, with a repertoire-size bias correction applied to TCR pairs. False discovery rates were estimated in a later analysis by permuting HLA or CMV assignments 20 times. In a later analysis, co-occurring TCRs were grouped using DBSCAN, with TCRdist sequence similarity added in when clustering inside HLA-allele-positive subsets. Repertoires with fewer than 30,000 or more than 120,000 public chains, plus five repertoires with anomalous nucleotide sharing, were excluded from co-occurrence clustering. This immuneACCESS table, as held by TCRdb, lists in-frame sequences with V and J called but not all clones. Of the missing ones, under half trace to an unresolved V gene in checked studies; the others have no known cause. The DNA was the basis for D and trimming; V, J and clone size are from that table. This sample has about 200,000 clones in its table, and roughly 77% of those were observed once. Approximately 0.4% of the sample is held by the ten biggest clonotypes.

From the germline V gene (reference sequence), CDR1 is LNHDA and CDR2 is SQIVND. Including cysteine and phenylalanine, the CDR3 has 13 amino acids. Only the CDR3 DNA stays, 39 bases, in frame from base 1. V gives up 3 bases and J gives up 6 bases, and the segment between their germline ends measures 11 bases. This sample is part of a study of cytomegalovirus exposure and HLA in healthy donors (dated by TCRdb to 2017 to 2019). Regarding the research as a whole: An earlier analysis of roughly 610 of the donors reported roughly 300 Gb of sequence data and 90 million to 120 million unique TCR beta sequences obtained from around 180 million T cells. An early release covering 550 to 700 HLA-typed donors comprised approximately 300 gigabases of sequencing data and around 80 million unique TCR sequences. Among the roughly 400 genotyped donors, around 81% belonged to the genetic ancestry cluster associated with self-reported Caucasian donors. The aim of the study was to test whether cataloging public T cell receptors could identify signatures of past pathogen exposure. The study profiled the T cell repertoires of 550 to 700 subjects by immunosequencing and related them to cytomegalovirus serostatus. Along with the approximately 650-subject first cohort, a separate validation cohort of around 110 different subjects was used. To predict cytomegalovirus infection status, the study combined high-throughput TCR immunosequencing, statistical association of individual TCRs with disease status, and machine learning. In a later analysis, previously published TCR beta repertoires from several hundred donors were re-analyzed and high-resolution HLA genotyping was added so that TCR occurrence patterns could be studied. The later analysis used no new phenotypic data to find candidate immune exposures, relying instead on TCR beta sequences and their occurrence across donors. An earlier analysis of 587 of the donors used high-throughput TCR beta sequencing to judge whether each TCR beta V gene segment behaved as functional or pseudogenic. Alongside the repertoire data, information on donor age, sex, ethnicity and CMV serostatus was compiled. A later genetic analysis used genome-wide SNP genotypes for about 60% of the roughly 700 donors, treating that subset as a discovery cohort. All discovery cohort repertoires had been generated using a single sequencing platform. HLA typing included class I and class II loci at four-digit resolution. Typing coverage varied by locus: roughly 629-630 donors for A, B, C, DRB1 and DQB1; more than 500 for DQA1; some 610 for DPA1; 450 to 480 for DPB1. Because of strong linkage in the cohort, five DR-DQ haplotypes were treated as single units for association and clustering. Across about 380 genotyped donors of the cohort, an average of about 200,000 unique TCR beta nucleotide sequences per donor were sequenced, and 15% to 20% of those sequences were non-productive.

The full study reports these points: Only TCR beta chains were sequenced in this cohort, and the absence of alpha or paired-chain data limited detectable features. In an earlier analysis of 587 of the donors, most TCR beta V segments were observed in productive rearrangements about 87% or about 30% of the time, broadly matching IMGT annotations. The only immune exposure information available for the cohort was CMV serostatus. A total of fewer than 200 TCR beta chains were listed by the study as associated with cytomegalovirus. Correlated functional status among segregating V segments might be attributable to linkage disequilibrium, but an unknown experimental factor could not be ruled out. When HLA alleles, especially DR and DQ, strongly co-occurred, attributing TCR associations to individual alleles was difficult. Roughly uniform sequencing depth across donors was assumed in presence/absence analyses, although this assumption may not hold. In vitro tests confirmed that three of the cytomegalovirus-associated TCR beta chains recognize cytomegalovirus antigens. A further reported finding was that TCR beta sequences accurately predicted the HLA-A and HLA-B alleles for most subjects in the first cohort. Because HLA typing was missing for some donors at each locus, association tests included only the typed subset. Some IMGT-functional V segments, including TRBV6-2 and TRBV6-3, could not be told apart with the 87-base-pair reads, so those segments were excluded. The classifier was reported to diagnose cytomegalovirus status with high specificity and sensitivity in both the original and validation cohorts. Specific HLA alleles were associated with 15,000 to 20,000 TCR beta sequences at a false discovery rate of 0.05 in a later analysis. In a later analysis, TCR association rates were found to vary across HLA loci, with the most associated TCRs seen for DRB1 alleles and the fewest for HLA-C alleles. The sequencing pipeline was judged likely to have produced a cluster of highly shared sequence variants as a technical artifact. In a later genetic analysis, fewer N-insertions in productive TCRs were reported among donors in an Asian-associated ancestry cluster than the approximately 710-donor mean. Over 15 rarely observed V segments, including chromosome 9 orphons, were excluded from the earlier analysis of approximately 600 of the donors because counts were too low. Compared with equally common non-associated chains, HLA-associated TCR beta chains in a later analysis were more clonally expanded and had lower generation probabilities. Most TCR sequences were observed very rarely across donors, whereas some public TCRs were present in many individuals. A later analysis found that most CMV-associated TCR beta chains appeared HLA-restricted, with HLA associations seemingly driven largely by CMV exposure. A later genetic analysis associated a missense DCLRE1C variant with V-gene and J-gene trimming of TCR beta chains, and an independent cohort replicated the association. A later analysis reported that several top co-occurrence clusters appeared linked to parvovirus B19, influenza, CMV and Epstein-Barr virus. It was suggested by the authors that the approach could potentially be generalized to other disease states and immunological phenotypes.

The chain is encoded by TRBV19 joined to TRBJ2-5; TRBD1 is a weak D gene call, 6 bases matching. Sequenced material: PBMCs. The receptor was isolated from a male donor in good health and CMV-seropositive. The CDR3 protein is CASSIPRGQTQYF. The nucleotide sequence is TGTGCCAGTAGTATCCCCAGGGGTCAGACCCAGTACTTC.